These T cell receptor beta chains were read from a single sample in a study of CD8 T cells in ankylosing spondylitis. TCRdb called the 5' RACE reads again in MiXCR, with one record for every CDR3 protein. The repertoire has 100,000 to 150,000 distinct CDR3 sequences, roughly 18% of them found once; the top ten carry approximately 33%. Sequencing input: blood, either unsorted or a sorted T cell fraction (not recorded which). Receptors originate from a male donor with ankylosing spondylitis. The conserved cysteine and the conserved F or W are not part of the CDR3 here. Fields, in order: CDR3 length, J gene, V gene, D gene, CDR3 protein. D genes are given only for firm matches.

cdr3_length: 11; j_call: TRBJ2-3; v_call: TRBV20-1; d_call: .; cdr3_aa: SAGTYSTDTQY
cdr3_length: 11; j_call: TRBJ2-3; v_call: TRBV7-3; d_call: .; cdr3_aa: ASSSHPADTQY
cdr3_length: 11; j_call: TRBJ2-1; v_call: TRBV12-3/TRBV12-4; d_call: .; cdr3_aa: ASSPDWLGEQF
cdr3_length: 14; j_call: TRBJ2-4; v_call: TRBV28; d_call: .; cdr3_aa: ASSFPLDGPKNIQY
cdr3_length: 12; j_call: TRBJ1-2; v_call: TRBV5-1; d_call: TRBD1; cdr3_aa: ASSSGQAGVGYT
cdr3_length: 11; j_call: TRBJ2-7; v_call: TRBV9; d_call: .; cdr3_aa: ASSTGSPYEQY
cdr3_length: 13; j_call: TRBJ2-3; v_call: TRBV4-2; d_call: .; cdr3_aa: ASSSSGAITDTQY
cdr3_length: 12; j_call: TRBJ2-3; v_call: TRBV11-1; d_call: .; cdr3_aa: ASSLDTSTDTQY
cdr3_length: 15; j_call: TRBJ2-1; v_call: TRBV7-8; d_call: TRBD2; cdr3_aa: ASSLVGRGSSYNEQF
cdr3_length: 14; j_call: TRBJ2-3; v_call: TRBV7-3; d_call: TRBD2; cdr3_aa: ASGSFTGGPRDTQY
cdr3_length: 8; j_call: TRBJ1-1; v_call: TRBV20-1; d_call: .; cdr3_aa: SAGNTEAF
cdr3_length: 13; j_call: TRBJ2-2; v_call: TRBV27; d_call: TRBD1; cdr3_aa: ASSFDRANTGELF
cdr3_length: 13; j_call: TRBJ2-7; v_call: TRBV28; d_call: .; cdr3_aa: ASTTQRGGDYEQY
cdr3_length: 13; j_call: TRBJ1-2; v_call: TRBV13; d_call: .; cdr3_aa: ASSLGRKVLYGYT
cdr3_length: 13; j_call: TRBJ2-1; v_call: TRBV9; d_call: .; cdr3_aa: ASSVGSRVYNEQF
cdr3_length: 13; j_call: TRBJ2-7; v_call: TRBV28; d_call: .; cdr3_aa: ASRIHRTTYDWQY
cdr3_length: 12; j_call: TRBJ1-5; v_call: TRBV7-9; d_call: .; cdr3_aa: ASSSLNGNQPQH
cdr3_length: 11; j_call: TRBJ2-5; v_call: TRBV15; d_call: .; cdr3_aa: ATSRGEQETQY
cdr3_length: 12; j_call: TRBJ2-3; v_call: TRBV19; d_call: .; cdr3_aa: ASSIDPGMDTQY
cdr3_length: 12; j_call: TRBJ2-7; v_call: TRBV6-1; d_call: .; cdr3_aa: ASSEYPRGNEQY
cdr3_length: 15; j_call: TRBJ2-3; v_call: TRBV11-3; d_call: TRBD1; cdr3_aa: ASSFLRTGSPTDTQY
cdr3_length: 15; j_call: TRBJ2-1; v_call: TRBV12-3/TRBV12-4; d_call: TRBD2; cdr3_aa: ASRGNSGGPRGNEQF
cdr3_length: 15; j_call: TRBJ2-1; v_call: TRBV27; d_call: .; cdr3_aa: ASSLGRVRRTPGEQF
cdr3_length: 17; j_call: TRBJ2-3; v_call: TRBV7-3; d_call: TRBD1; cdr3_aa: ASSLTGTGGGFSTDTQY
cdr3_length: 13; j_call: TRBJ2-7; v_call: TRBV21-1; d_call: .; cdr3_aa: ASRPNAGGRYEQY
cdr3_length: 12; j_call: TRBJ1-6; v_call: TRBV27; d_call: .; cdr3_aa: ASRIGGYNSPLH
cdr3_length: 12; j_call: TRBJ2-7; v_call: TRBV27; d_call: TRBD1; cdr3_aa: ASRPGQEYYEQY
cdr3_length: 12; j_call: TRBJ2-7; v_call: TRBV20-1; d_call: TRBD1; cdr3_aa: SARDRDRVDEQY
cdr3_length: 12; j_call: TRBJ2-7; v_call: TRBV2; d_call: TRBD2; cdr3_aa: ASSVAGGGYEQY
cdr3_length: 12; j_call: TRBJ2-5; v_call: TRBV12-5; d_call: TRBD2; cdr3_aa: ASGPSGSFETQY
cdr3_length: 12; j_call: TRBJ2-5; v_call: TRBV9; d_call: .; cdr3_aa: ASSVFGRMETQY
cdr3_length: 13; j_call: TRBJ2-7; v_call: TRBV7-2; d_call: .; cdr3_aa: ASSLRAEVTYEQY
cdr3_length: 11; j_call: TRBJ2-1; v_call: TRBV20-1; d_call: .; cdr3_aa: SARDGQNNEQF
cdr3_length: 12; j_call: TRBJ2-7; v_call: TRBV20-1; d_call: .; cdr3_aa: SARPNGRDYEQY
cdr3_length: 12; j_call: TRBJ2-7; v_call: TRBV7-9; d_call: .; cdr3_aa: ASSREKHLHEQY
cdr3_length: 13; j_call: TRBJ1-2; v_call: TRBV7-8; d_call: .; cdr3_aa: ASSDSQGRDYGYT
cdr3_length: 11; j_call: TRBJ2-3; v_call: TRBV7-9; d_call: TRBD2; cdr3_aa: ASTGTTTDTQY
cdr3_length: 11; j_call: TRBJ2-7; v_call: TRBV7-9; d_call: .; cdr3_aa: ASSLEYIYEQY
cdr3_length: 13; j_call: TRBJ1-5; v_call: TRBV7-9; d_call: .; cdr3_aa: ASSYAGTSNQPQH
cdr3_length: 13; j_call: TRBJ2-1; v_call: TRBV12-3/TRBV12-4; d_call: .; cdr3_aa: ASSPGAPLYNEQF
cdr3_length: 10; j_call: TRBJ1-6; v_call: TRBV5-6; d_call: .; cdr3_aa: ASSPRAQALH
cdr3_length: 14; j_call: TRBJ2-7; v_call: TRBV5-1; d_call: TRBD1; cdr3_aa: ASSAGTGQRYYEQY
cdr3_length: 14; j_call: TRBJ2-7; v_call: TRBV28; d_call: TRBD2; cdr3_aa: ASSGRAGGGSYEQY
cdr3_length: 14; j_call: TRBJ2-7; v_call: TRBV11-2; d_call: .; cdr3_aa: ASRGIPTGRSYEQY
cdr3_length: 16; j_call: TRBJ2-1; v_call: TRBV4-2; d_call: TRBD2; cdr3_aa: ASSQDSLAGVPHNEQF
cdr3_length: 11; j_call: TRBJ2-2; v_call: TRBV4-3; d_call: .; cdr3_aa: ASRGPRDGELF
cdr3_length: 16; j_call: TRBJ2-3; v_call: TRBV11-1; d_call: TRBD2; cdr3_aa: ASSTRTSGRAGTDTQY
cdr3_length: 13; j_call: TRBJ1-1; v_call: TRBV9; d_call: TRBD1; cdr3_aa: ASSAKRQGNTEAF
cdr3_length: 10; j_call: TRBJ2-7; v_call: TRBV27; d_call: .; cdr3_aa: ASSFITYEQY
cdr3_length: 8; j_call: TRBJ1-2; v_call: TRBV2; d_call: .; cdr3_aa: ASSDYGYT